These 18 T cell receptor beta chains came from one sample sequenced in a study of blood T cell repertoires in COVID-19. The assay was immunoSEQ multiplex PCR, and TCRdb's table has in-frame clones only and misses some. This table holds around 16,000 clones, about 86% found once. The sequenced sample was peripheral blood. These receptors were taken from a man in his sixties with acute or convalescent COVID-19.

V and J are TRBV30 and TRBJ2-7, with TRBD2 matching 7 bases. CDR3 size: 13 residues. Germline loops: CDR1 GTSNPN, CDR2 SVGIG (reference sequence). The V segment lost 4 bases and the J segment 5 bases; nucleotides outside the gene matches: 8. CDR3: CAWIGGSSHEQYF. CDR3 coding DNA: TGTGCCTGGATTGGCGGGAGTTCCCACGAGCAGTACTTC. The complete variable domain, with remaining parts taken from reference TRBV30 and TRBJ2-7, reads SQTIHQWPATLVQPVGSPLSLECTVEGTSNPNLYWYRQAAGRGLQLLFYSVGIGQISSEVPQNLSASRPQDRQFILSSKKLLLSDSGFYLCAWIGGSSHEQYFGPGTRLTVT.

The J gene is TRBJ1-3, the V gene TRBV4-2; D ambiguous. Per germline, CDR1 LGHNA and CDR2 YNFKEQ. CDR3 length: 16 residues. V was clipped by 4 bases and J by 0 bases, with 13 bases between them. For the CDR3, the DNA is TGTGCCAGCAGCCTGACTGTCGGTTCCTCTGGAAACACCATATATTTT. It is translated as CASSLTVGSSGNTIYF.

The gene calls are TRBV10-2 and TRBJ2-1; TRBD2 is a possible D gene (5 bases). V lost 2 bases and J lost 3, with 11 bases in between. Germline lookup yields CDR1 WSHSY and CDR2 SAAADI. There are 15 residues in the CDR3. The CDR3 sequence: CASSEVGNFYNEQFF. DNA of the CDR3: TGCGCCAGCAGTGAGGTCGGGAACTTCTACAATGAGCAGTTCTTC.

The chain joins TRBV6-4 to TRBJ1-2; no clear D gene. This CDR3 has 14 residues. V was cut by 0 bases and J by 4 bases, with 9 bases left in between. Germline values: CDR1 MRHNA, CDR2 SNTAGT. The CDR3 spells CASSDSTLSYGYTF. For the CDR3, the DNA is TGTGCCAGCAGTGACTCGACACTGAGCTATGGCTACACCTTC.

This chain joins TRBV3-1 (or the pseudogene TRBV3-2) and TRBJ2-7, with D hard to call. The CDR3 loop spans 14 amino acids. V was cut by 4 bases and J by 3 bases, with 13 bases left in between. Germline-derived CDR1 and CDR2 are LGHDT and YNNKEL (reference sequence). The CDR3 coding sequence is TGTGCCAGCAGCCGCAGCCCAGCGAACTACGAGCAGTACTTC. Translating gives CASSRSPANYEQYF.

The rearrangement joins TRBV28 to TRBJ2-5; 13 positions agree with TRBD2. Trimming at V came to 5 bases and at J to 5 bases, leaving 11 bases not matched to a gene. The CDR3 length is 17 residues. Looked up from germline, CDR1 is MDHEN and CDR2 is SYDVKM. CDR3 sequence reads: CASSVQLAGGTGETQYF. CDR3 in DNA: TGTGCCAGCAGTGTGCAACTAGCGGGAGGGACGGGGGAGACCCAGTACTTC.

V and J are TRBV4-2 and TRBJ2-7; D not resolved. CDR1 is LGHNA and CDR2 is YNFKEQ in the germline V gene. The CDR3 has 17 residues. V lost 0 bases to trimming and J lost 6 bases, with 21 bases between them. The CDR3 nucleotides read TGTGCCAGCAGCCAAGATAGGCTCTCGGGTAGCTTCGGCGAGCAGTACTTC. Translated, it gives CASSQDRLSGSFGEQYF.

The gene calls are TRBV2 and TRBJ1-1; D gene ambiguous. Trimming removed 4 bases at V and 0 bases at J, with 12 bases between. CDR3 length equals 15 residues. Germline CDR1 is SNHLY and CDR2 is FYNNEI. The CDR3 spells CASSGSAAMNTEAFF. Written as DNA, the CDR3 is TGTGCCAGCAGTGGTAGTGCCGCAATGAACACTGAAGCTTTCTTT.

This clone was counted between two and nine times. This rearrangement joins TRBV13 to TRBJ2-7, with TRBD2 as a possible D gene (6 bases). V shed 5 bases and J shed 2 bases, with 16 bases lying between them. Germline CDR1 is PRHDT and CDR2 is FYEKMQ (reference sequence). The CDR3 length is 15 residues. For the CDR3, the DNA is TGTGCCAGCAGCCCGGAAGGGACTCCCACCTACGAGCAGTACTTC. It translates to CASSPEGTPTYEQYF.

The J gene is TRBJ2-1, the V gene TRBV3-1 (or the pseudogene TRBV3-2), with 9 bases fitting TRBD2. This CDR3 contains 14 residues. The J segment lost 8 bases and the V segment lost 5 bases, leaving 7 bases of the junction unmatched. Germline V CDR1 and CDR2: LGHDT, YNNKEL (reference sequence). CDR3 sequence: CASSLAGAIYEQFF. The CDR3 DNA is TGTGCCAGCAGCTTAGCGGGGGCTATCTATGAGCAGTTCTTC.

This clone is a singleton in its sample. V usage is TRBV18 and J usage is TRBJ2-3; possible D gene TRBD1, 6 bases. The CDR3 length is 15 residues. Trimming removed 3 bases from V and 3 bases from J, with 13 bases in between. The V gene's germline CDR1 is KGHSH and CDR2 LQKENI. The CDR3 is CASSPQGMRTDTQYF. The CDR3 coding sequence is TGTGCCAGCTCACCGCAGGGGATGCGGACAGATACGCAGTATTTT.

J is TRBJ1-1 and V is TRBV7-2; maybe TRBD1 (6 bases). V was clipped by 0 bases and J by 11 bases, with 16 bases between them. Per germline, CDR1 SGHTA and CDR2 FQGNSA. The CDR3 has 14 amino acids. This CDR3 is CASSLAGTPLIAFF. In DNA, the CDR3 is TGTGCCAGCAGCTTAGCCGGGACACCCTTGATTGCTTTCTTT.

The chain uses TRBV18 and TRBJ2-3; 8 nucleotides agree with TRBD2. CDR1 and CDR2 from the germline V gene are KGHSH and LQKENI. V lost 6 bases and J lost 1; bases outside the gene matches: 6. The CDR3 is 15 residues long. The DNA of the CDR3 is TGTGCCAGCTCTCAGAGCGGGAGAGGCACAGATACGCAGTATTTT. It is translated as CASSQSGRGTDTQYF.

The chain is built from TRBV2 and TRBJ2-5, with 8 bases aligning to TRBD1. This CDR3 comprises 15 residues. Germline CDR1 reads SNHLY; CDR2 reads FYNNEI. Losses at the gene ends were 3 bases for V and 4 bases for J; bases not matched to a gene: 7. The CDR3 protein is CASSETRGQGETQYF. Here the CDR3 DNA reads TGTGCCAGCAGTGAGACCAGGGGGCAGGGAGAGACCCAGTACTTC.

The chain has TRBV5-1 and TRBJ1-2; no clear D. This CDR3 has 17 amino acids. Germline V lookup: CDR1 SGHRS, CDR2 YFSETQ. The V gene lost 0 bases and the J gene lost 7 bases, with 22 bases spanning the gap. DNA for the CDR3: TGCGCCAGCAGCTTGGACCCTTCCTCACGGCCGGCGGGTGGCTACACCTTC. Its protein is CASSLDPSSRPAGGYTF.

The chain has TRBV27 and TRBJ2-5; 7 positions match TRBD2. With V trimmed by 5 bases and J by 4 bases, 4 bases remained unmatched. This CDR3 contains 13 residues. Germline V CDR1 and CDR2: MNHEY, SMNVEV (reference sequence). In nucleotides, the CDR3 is TGTGCCAGCAGTGGTACTAGCGTAGAGACCCAGTACTTC. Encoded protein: CASSGTSVETQYF.

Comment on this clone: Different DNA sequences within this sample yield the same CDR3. CDR3 sequence: CASSDRDNSPLHF. Here the CDR3 DNA reads TGCGCCAGCTCGGACAGGGATAATTCACCCCTCCACTTT. The rearrangement uses TRBV5-1 and TRBJ1-6; 8 nucleotides match TRBD1. From germline, CDR1 is SGHRS and CDR2 YFSETQ. This CDR3 region has 13 residues. J lost 5 bases, V lost 7 bases, and 2 bases had no gene match.

This CDR3 is CASSLAIGLVGNEQFF. The CDR3 DNA sequence: TGTGCCAGCAGCTTAGCGATAGGACTAGTTGGCAATGAGCAGTTCTTC. The rearrangement links TRBV7-9 to TRBJ2-1, with 7 bases identical to TRBD2. Per germline, CDR1 SEHNR and CDR2 FQNEAQ (reference sequence). V lost 0 bases to trimming and J lost 6 bases; unmatched junction nucleotides: 8. There are 16 residues in the CDR3. The variable domain in full, completed from reference TRBV7-9 and TRBJ2-1, reads DTGVSQNPRHKITKRGQNVTFRCDPISEHNRLYWYRQTLGQGPEFLTYFQNEAQLEKSRLLSDRFSAERPKGSFSTLEIQRTEQGDSAMYLCASSLAIGLVGNEQFFGPGTRLTVL.